The rows below give T cell receptor beta chains drawn from one sample of a study of T cell changes during pregnancy in multiple sclerosis. Generated by immunoSEQ multiplex PCR, the TCRdb table keeps only in-frame clones and is missing some. The sample shows around 72,000 clones, about 90% of them seen only once. Specimen: CD4+ T cells from peripheral blood mononuclear cells, collected before pregnancy. The origin of the receptors is a female donor with multiple sclerosis, enrolled in a pregnancy study. The CDR3 runs from the conserved cysteine through the conserved F or W.

V gene	J gene	CDR3 protein
TRBV6-1	TRBJ2-7	CASRKGQGDEQYF
TRBV2	TRBJ2-3	CASSEEDTQYF
TRBV2	TRBJ2-5	CASSDLSLAGEETQYF
TRBV13	TRBJ2-2	CASSLTPPRLAGRPTANTGELFF
TRBV18	TRBJ1-3	CASSPQAGAGNTIYF
TRBV6-6	TRBJ2-3	CATQSGSRGDTQYF
TRBV5-6	TRBJ2-7	CASSLRWSDGYEQYF
TRBV7-7	TRBJ2-1	CASSTRPGGPNNEQFF
TRBV5-4	TRBJ1-2	CASSTVTGEVYGYTF
TRBV7-2	TRBJ1-2	CASSLSWRINGYTF
TRBV9	TRBJ2-1	CASTPLAGGYNEQFF
TRBV18	TRBJ1-2	CASSPLTDRLGGYTF
TRBV21-1	TRBJ1-5	CASSKGTFRGYQPQHF
TRBV29-1	TRBJ2-5	CSVRTSGGETQYF
TRBV25-1	TRBJ1-3	CASSEGGFTGNTIYF
TRBV7-9	TRBJ1-6	CASSLRAGQVASPLHF
TRBV6-1	TRBJ2-6	CASSEFGSRANVLTF
TRBV9	TRBJ1-2	CASSVEPGKGYGYTF
TRBV21-1	TRBJ2-5	CAGKIEKTQYF
TRBV11-2	TRBJ2-1	CASSLVGGGDLNNEQFF
TRBV28	TRBJ1-6	CASSLRGMGSYNSPLHF
TRBV5-4	TRBJ2-7	CASSFNRYTGNEQYF
TRBV10-1	TRBJ1-6	CASSAPGQGVSSYNSPLHF
TRBV18	TRBJ1-1	CASSPQAKNTEAFF
TRBV7-9	TRBJ2-7	CASSTSGTGIAYEQYF
TRBV28	TRBJ1-6	CASRRPGTGDRTLHF
TRBV7-9	TRBJ2-5	CASSSTIRGPGETQYF
TRBV19	TRBJ2-6	CASSILAGTRGSGANVLTF
TRBV28	TRBJ1-1	CASSPRDWNRNTEAFF
TRBV4-1	TRBJ2-5	CASSPAGRDRGETQYF
TRBV19	TRBJ1-2	CASSITGELYGYTF
TRBV5-6	TRBJ2-2	CASTNPGGLTGELFF
TRBV10-3	TRBJ2-5	CAISEPKKGQGGETQYF
TRBV10-1	TRBJ2-3	CASITGGADTDTQYF
TRBV27	TRBJ2-3	CASSLWVGRDTQYF
TRBV21-1	TRBJ2-3	CASTERGIAGSTDTQYF
TRBV7-9	TRBJ1-6	CASSLGGNNNSPLHF
TRBV19	TRBJ2-1	CASSILRGGYNEQFF
TRBV27	TRBJ1-1	CASSPRQGVDTEAFF
TRBV6-6	TRBJ1-5	CASRTPGGNQPQHF
TRBV7-9	TRBJ2-7	CASSLESSYEQYF
TRBV7-2	TRBJ2-7	CASSPNSGYHEQYF
TRBV10-3	TRBJ2-5	CAISAKEPGLAGGRMETQYF
TRBV28	TRBJ2-1	CASNERAYNEQFF
TRBV28	TRBJ2-3	CASSTGRERSDTQYF
TRBV11-3	TRBJ2-5	CASSLETGWGETQYF
TRBV6-5	TRBJ2-5	CASSYSGLAEETQYF
TRBV5-6	TRBJ2-5	CASSFRASGGAAETQYF
TRBV5-1	TRBJ2-7	CASGFAGEYKQYF
TRBV5-4	TRBJ2-1	CASSKGTGSYNEQFF
TRBV11-3	TRBJ2-7	CASSQSTGVPYEQYF
TRBV11-3	TRBJ2-2	CASSLNPGLGGNTGELFF
TRBV30	TRBJ2-1	CAWKRGTYNEQFF